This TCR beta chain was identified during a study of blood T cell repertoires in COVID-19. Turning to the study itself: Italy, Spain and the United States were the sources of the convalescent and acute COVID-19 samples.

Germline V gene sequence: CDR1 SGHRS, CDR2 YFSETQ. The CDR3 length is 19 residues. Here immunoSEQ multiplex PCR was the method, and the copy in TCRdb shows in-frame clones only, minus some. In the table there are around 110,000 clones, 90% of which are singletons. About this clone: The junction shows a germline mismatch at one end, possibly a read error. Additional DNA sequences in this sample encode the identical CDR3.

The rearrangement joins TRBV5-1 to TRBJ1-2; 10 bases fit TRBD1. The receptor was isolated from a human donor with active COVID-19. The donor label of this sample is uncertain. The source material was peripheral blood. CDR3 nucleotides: TGCGCCAGTAGCTGGGGATCAAGACAGGGGGCTCCCACCCACTATGGCTACACCTTC. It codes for CASSWGSRQGAPTHYGYTF. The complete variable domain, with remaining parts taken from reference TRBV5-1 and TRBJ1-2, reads KAGVTQTPRYLIKTRGQQVTLSCSPISGHRSVSWYQQTPGQGLQFLFEYFSETQRNKGNFPGRFSGRQFSNSRSEMNVSTLELGDSALYLCASSWGSRQGAPTHYGYTFGSGTRLTVV.